What follows are 6 T cell receptor beta chains derived from one specimen sequenced in a study of shared clonotypes between healthy human individuals. Clones were read by immunoSEQ multiplex PCR, and TCRdb kept only the in-frame ones, dropping some. This sample has some 2,000,000 clones, with roughly 94% found just once. Positive CCR7 selection of CD45RO-negative cells yielded the naive CD8 cells, and terminally differentiated effector memory CD45RA+ cells were excluded. The material sequenced was naive CD8+ T cells sorted from blood. Receptors originate from a man younger than 30 in good health.

This clone was seen more than once but under ten times. This chain connects TRBV5-6 to TRBJ1-5, with D unclear. CDR3 length: 13 residues. V lost 1 base and J 3 bases, leaving 5 bases between the germline ends. The germline V gene encodes CDR1 SGHDT and CDR2 YYEEEE. CDR3 nucleotides: TGTGCCAGCAGCTTGCGGCCCAATCAGCCCCAGCATTTT. Protein: CASSLRPNQPQHF. The variable domain in full, completed from reference TRBV5-6 and TRBJ1-5, reads DAGVTQSPTHLIKTRGQQVTLRCSPKSGHDTVSWYQQALGQGPQFIFQYYEEEERQRGNFPDRFSGHQFPNYSSELNVNALLLGDSALYLCASSLRPNQPQHFGDGTRLSIL.

The V and J genes are TRBV11-2 and TRBJ2-7; D not resolved. Germline V gives CDR1 SGHAT, CDR2 FQNNGV. Trimming pared 2 bases from V and 2 bases from J, leaving 10 bases between. This CDR3 spans 14 amino acids. CDR3 DNA sequence: TGTGCCAGCAGCTTAAGTAATCTCCCCTACGAGCAGTACTTC. This codes for CASSLSNLPYEQYF.

The rearrangement uses TRBV4-1 and TRBJ2-3, with 7 bases identical to TRBD2. CDR1 is MGHRA, CDR2 YSYEKL, per germline. J lost 2 bases, V lost 1 base, and 6 bases had no gene match. The CDR3 runs to 16 residues. This CDR3 is CASSQGDYLSTDTQYF. The CDR3 region has the DNA TGCGCCAGCAGCCAAGGGGACTACCTCTCCACAGATACGCAGTATTTT.

This clone occurred once. The chain combines TRBV7-9 with TRBJ2-3; unclear D gene. V gave up 10 bases and J gave up 4 bases, with 18 bases separating them. Germline V gives CDR1 SEHNR, CDR2 FQNEAQ (reference sequence). The CDR3 has 14 residues. CDR3: CAILAGLAADTQYF. In nucleotides, the CDR3 is TGTGCCATCCTCGCTGGGCTGGCGGCAGATACGCAGTATTTT.

V is TRBV5-5 and J is TRBJ2-1; the D gene is possibly TRBD2 (5 bases). V was clipped by 4 bases and J by 2 bases, with 19 bases between them. CDR3 length: 17 residues. Germline CDR1 and CDR2: SGHKS and YYEKEE (reference sequence). CDR3 residues: CASSSDWAGATYNEQFF. DNA for the CDR3: TGTGCCAGCAGCAGCGACTGGGCGGGCGCAACCTACAATGAGCAGTTCTTC.

The V call is TRBV7-8, the J call TRBJ2-1; TRBD2 agrees at 7 bases. The CDR3 has 15 amino acids. The V gene's germline CDR1 is SGHVS and CDR2 FQNEAQ. The V segment lost 7 bases and the J segment 6 bases; nucleotides outside the gene matches: 12. Here the CDR3 DNA reads TGTGCCAGCATTCTGGAGGCGGGAGCGCCCAATGAGCAGTTCTTC. Translation gives CASILEAGAPNEQFF.